The rows below give T cell receptor beta chains drawn from one sample of a study of blood T cell repertoires in COVID-19. The protocol was immunoSEQ multiplex PCR, while the TCRdb copy is restricted to in-frame clones and leaves out a portion. The table lists 160,000 or so clones, over 75% of them singletons, with approximately 5.6% in the top ten. The sequenced material came from PBMCs or T cells enriched from blood (not recorded which). The source is a middle-aged woman with acute COVID-19. Each CDR3 is given with its conserved first and last residue. A D gene is named only where the DNA matches it firmly. Rows give clone size only sometimes, using once, few, many, or a class for an expanded clone.

j_call d_call clone_size v_call cdr3_aa cdr3_nt
TRBJ1-3 - few TRBV9 CASSVGSGDGNTIYF TGTGCCAGCAGCGTAGGGTCCGGTGATGGAAACACCATATATTTT
TRBJ2-3 TRBD2 - TRBV7-6 CASSYPAGGSDTQYF TGTGCCAGCAGCTACCCAGCGGGAGGGTCAGATACGCAGTATTTT
TRBJ2-3 - - TRBV30 CAWSVGGTDTQYF TGTGCCTGGAGTGTCGGGGGCACAGATACGCAGTATTTT
TRBJ2-2 TRBD1 - TRBV30 CAWSRQGLNTGELFF TGTGCCTGGAGCCGACAGGGGCTCAACACCGGGGAGCTGTTTTTT
TRBJ2-7 TRBD1 - TRBV6-5 CASRRGDRDYEQYF TGTGCCAGCAGGAGGGGGGACAGGGACTACGAGCAGTACTTC
TRBJ2-1 TRBD2 - TRBV5-4 CASSFHGTKENEQFF TGTGCCAGCAGCTTCCACGGGACTAAAGAGAATGAGCAGTTCTTC
TRBJ1-2 - - TRBV6-1 CASSEGQFYGYTF TGTGCCAGCAGTGAAGGACAGTTCTATGGCTACACCTTC
TRBJ2-5 TRBD2 - TRBV20-1 CSASRAGGTQETQYF TGCAGTGCTAGTAGAGCGGGAGGGACTCAAGAGACCCAGTACTTC
TRBJ1-1 - - TRBV13 CASSPDRDTEAFF TGTGCCAGCAGCCCAGACAGAGACACTGAAGCTTTCTTT
TRBJ2-3 TRBD2 once TRBV24-1 CATSDSEAGSTDTQYF TGTGCCACCAGTGATTCCGAAGCGGGAAGCACAGATACGCAGTATTTT
TRBJ2-1 - - TRBV19 CASSIVGAPQFF TGTGCCAGTAGTATAGTGGGGGCCCCCCAGTTCTTC
TRBJ2-2 - - TRBV11-1 CASSFLTGELFF TGTGCCAGCAGCTTCCTCACCGGGGAGCTGTTTTTT
TRBJ2-7 TRBD2 once TRBV2 CAISRGVAGAGTYEQYF TGTGCCATTTCCCGCGGGGTAGCGGGGGCAGGGACCTACGAGCAGTACTTC
TRBJ2-1 - - TRBV9 CASSVRAASYNEQFF TGTGCCAGCAGCGTGCGAGCGGCCTCCTACAATGAGCAGTTCTTC
TRBJ1-3 - few TRBV7-8 CASSLGGDSTIYF TGTGCCAGCAGCTTAGGGGGGGATTCCACCATATATTTT
TRBJ1-6 - once TRBV6-6 CATTIGQLSPLHF TGTGCCACCACCATCGGACAGCTTTCACCCCTCCACTTT
TRBJ1-5 TRBD1 many TRBV11-3 CASSPTGGRSQPQHF TGTGCCAGCAGCCCAACAGGGGGCAGGTCTCAGCCCCAGCATTTT
TRBJ1-4 - - TRBV7-9 CASSGQFDEKLFF TGTGCCAGCAGCGGGCAGTTCGATGAAAAACTGTTTTTT
TRBJ2-2 TRBD1 - TRBV5-1 CASGSDRANTGELFF TGCGCCAGCGGGTCTGACAGGGCGAACACCGGGGAGCTGTTTTTT
TRBJ2-7 TRBD2 - TRBV19 CASSTSGTRGAYEQYF TGTGCCAGTAGTACCTCCGGGACTAGGGGAGCCTACGAGCAGTACTTC
TRBJ1-1 - few TRBV19 CASSIAPGGAGEAFF TGTGCCAGTAGTATAGCCCCCGGGGGGGCTGGGGAAGCTTTCTTT
TRBJ1-3 - few TRBV6-5 CASSGPFSGNTIYF TGTGCCAGCAGCGGTCCTTTCTCTGGAAACACCATATATTTT
TRBJ1-2 TRBD1 - TRBV5-6 CASSLTGGPYTF TGTGCCAGCAGCTTGACAGGGGGCCCCTACACCTTC
TRBJ1-1 - - TRBV3-1/TRBV3-2 CASSPFAGGKAEAFF TGTGCCAGCAGCCCCTTCGCCGGGGGGAAGGCTGAAGCTTTCTTT
TRBJ1-1 - - TRBV2 CASSEVAAREAFF TGTGCCAGCAGTGAAGTGGCCGCGCGGGAAGCTTTCTTT
TRBJ1-5 - - TRBV19 CATNPGEGQPQHF TGTGCCACTAACCCAGGGGAGGGTCAGCCCCAGCATTTT
TRBJ2-5 - - TRBV19 CASSIGAGARETQYF TGTGCCAGTAGTATCGGGGCGGGGGCTCGGGAGACCCAGTACTTC
TRBJ2-7 - - TRBV5-1 CASSNGGPTISYEQYF TGCGCCAGCAGCAACGGCGGGCCCACTATTTCCTACGAGCAGTACTTC
TRBJ1-1 - - TRBV6-5 CASSYHNTDNAVHDF TGTGCCAGCAGTTACCATAACACGGACAATGCGGTACACGACTTT
TRBJ2-1 - - TRBV30 CAWGTSGTEQFF TGTGCCTGGGGTACTAGTGGCACTGAGCAGTTCTTC
TRBJ2-5 - - TRBV5-6 CASSLGARETQYF TGTGCCAGCAGCTTGGGGGCACGAGAGACCCAGTACTTC
TRBJ1-5 - - TRBV7-9 CASSLSGRLQPQHF TGTGCCAGCAGCTTATCAGGGAGGCTACAGCCCCAGCATTTT
TRBJ2-1 TRBD1 - TRBV19 CASSILGQNYNEQFF TGTGCCAGTAGTATCCTGGGACAGAACTACAATGAGCAGTTCTTC
TRBJ2-1 - - TRBV18 CASSQINRVEQFF TGTGCCAGCTCTCAAATTAACCGAGTGGAGCAGTTCTTC
TRBJ1-4 TRBD1 - TRBV30 CAWSVLGTGTGYGKLFF TGTGCCTGGAGTGTACTGGGAACCGGGACAGGGTACGGGAAACTGTTTTTT
TRBJ2-5 TRBD2 - TRBV5-1 CASSLQAGGETQYF TGCGCCAGCAGCTTGCAGGCGGGGGGGGAGACCCAGTACTTC
TRBJ1-2 - - TRBV21-1 CASLDRVHGYTF TGTGCCAGCCTCGACAGGGTTCATGGCTACACCTTC
TRBJ2-3 TRBD2 - TRBV9 CASSVATAGDGTDTQYF TGTGCCAGCAGCGTAGCTACGGCGGGAGATGGGACAGATACGCAGTATTTT
TRBJ2-7 TRBD1 - TRBV2 CASSEAGTGTGISYEQYF TGTGCCAGCAGTGAAGCCGGGACCGGGACAGGGATATCCTACGAGCAGTACTTC
TRBJ2-1 TRBD2 - TRBV11-2 CASSSRLAGELSSYNEQFF TGTGCCAGCAGCTCAAGACTAGCGGGAGAGCTGAGCTCCTACAATGAGCAGTTCTTC